These T cell receptor beta chains were read from a single sample in a study of a mutant IDH1 vaccine in newly diagnosed glioma. Generated by immunoSEQ multiplex PCR, the TCRdb table keeps only in-frame clones and is missing some. The sample gives about 25,000 clones, 77% of which show up once; about a tenth is in the top ten. Their recognized antigens are unknown. Sequences were derived from PBMCs, sampled from a glioma patient whose treatment included an IDH1 peptide vaccine. The receptors here all came from a man in his forties with glioma. The CDR3 runs from the conserved cysteine through the conserved F or W. Each record gives: D gene, V gene, J gene, clone size, CDR3 protein, CDR3 DNA. A D gene is named only where the DNA matches it firmly. Expanded clones are given a class, and other clones once, few, many or no size at all.

>.|TRBV7-9|TRBJ1-2|.
CASSFHRDGYTF
TGTGCCAGCAGCTTCCACAGGGATGGCTACACCTTC
>.|TRBV4-3|TRBJ1-2|.
CASSRHGSGYTF
TGCGCCAGCAGTCGCCATGGGTCAGGCTACACCTTC
>.|TRBV5-8|TRBJ1-1|.
CAPARTYTEAFF
TGTGCCCCCGCTCGGACATACACTGAAGCTTTCTTT
>.|TRBV7-2|TRBJ1-2|.
CASSYFAGDNYGYTF
TGTGCCAGCAGCTACTTTGCGGGAGATAACTATGGCTACACCTTC
>.|TRBV7-9|TRBJ2-7|.
CASSSYYEQYF
TGTGCCAGCAGCTCCTACTACGAGCAGTACTTC
>.|TRBV2|TRBJ2-2|.
CASISRNTGELFF
TGTGCCAGCATTTCTCGAAACACCGGGGAGCTGTTTTTT
>TRBD2|TRBV11-3|TRBJ2-1|few
CASSPDLAGGGTNEQFF
TGTGCCAGCAGCCCGGACCTAGCGGGAGGTGGAACCAATGAGCAGTTCTTC
>.|TRBV11-3|TRBJ1-1|.
CASTPGPAMNTEAFF
TGTGCCAGCACTCCGGGCCCCGCTATGAACACTGAAGCTTTCTTT
>TRBD1|TRBV6-6|TRBJ2-1|.
CASRNRGTGDNEQFF
TGTGCCAGCAGGAACCGGGGGACAGGGGACAATGAGCAGTTCTTC
>TRBD2|TRBV9|TRBJ2-3|.
CASSVGIAGEVGDTQYF
TGTGCCAGCAGCGTAGGTATAGCGGGAGAGGTCGGGGATACGCAGTATTTT
>.|TRBV5-1|TRBJ2-7|once
CASSLRPREVGYEQYF
TGCGCCAGCAGCCTTCGGCCCCGCGAGGTTGGCTACGAGCAGTACTTC
>.|TRBV5-6|TRBJ2-1|.
CASSLGQAVREQFF
TGTGCCAGCAGCTTGGGGCAGGCGGTGAGGGAGCAGTTCTTC
>TRBD2|TRBV5-1|TRBJ2-7|.
CASSLAVSTSGRFEQYF
TGCGCCAGCAGCTTGGCGGTTTCTACTAGCGGGAGATTCGAGCAGTACTTC
>.|TRBV19|TRBJ1-1|.
CASRTGTVENTEAFF
TGTGCCAGTAGGACCGGGACGGTGGAAAACACTGAAGCTTTCTTT
>TRBD1|TRBV29-1|TRBJ1-1|few
CSVADRVTEAFF
TGCAGCGTCGCGGACAGGGTCACTGAAGCTTTCTTT
>TRBD1|TRBV19|TRBJ1-1|.
CASSILQGSEAFF
TGTGCCAGTAGTATACTACAGGGGAGTGAAGCTTTCTTT
>.|TRBV2|TRBJ2-1|.
CASNSVSYNEQFF
TGTGCCAGCAACTCGGTTAGCTACAATGAGCAGTTCTTC
>.|TRBV9|TRBJ1-1|.
CASASEGDSYTEAFF
TGTGCCAGCGCATCCGAGGGGGATAGCTATACTGAAGCTTTCTTT
>.|TRBV5-1|TRBJ1-1|few
CASSRMWGTEAFF
TGCGCCAGCAGCCGGATGTGGGGCACTGAAGCTTTCTTT
>.|TRBV18|TRBJ1-2|few
CASSQGQTQYGYTF
TGTGCCAGCTCCCAAGGACAGACTCAATATGGCTACACCTTC
>.|TRBV19|TRBJ1-1|.
CASKFGALSLNEAFF
TGTGCCAGTAAATTTGGGGCTTTGAGCCTTAATGAAGCTTTCTTT
>.|TRBV6-6|TRBJ2-6|medium-sized
CASGLTSSGANVLTF
TGTGCCAGCGGACTGACTTCCTCTGGGGCCAACGTCCTGACTTTC
>TRBD1|TRBV19|TRBJ1-4|.
CASSDQGDGEKLFF
TGTGCCAGTAGTGATCAGGGGGACGGTGAAAAACTGTTTTTT
>.|TRBV6-4|TRBJ2-1|.
CASSVLANPYNEQFF
TGTGCCAGCAGCGTTCTAGCGAACCCCTACAATGAGCAGTTCTTC
>.|TRBV7-8|TRBJ2-1|.
CASSSGPDDEQFF
TGTGCCAGCAGCTCCGGCCCAGACGATGAGCAGTTCTTC
>TRBD1|TRBV19|TRBJ1-5|.
CASSMLRGRTQPQHF
TGTGCCAGTAGTATGCTGAGGGGGCGTACGCAGCCCCAGCATTTT
>TRBD1|TRBV5-1|TRBJ1-1|few
CASSEMTGVNTEAFF
TGCGCCAGCAGCGAAATGACAGGGGTGAACACTGAAGCTTTCTTT
>TRBD2|TRBV10-3|TRBJ2-7|.
CAISEGSGSGEQYF
TGTGCCATCAGTGAAGGTAGCGGGAGCGGGGAGCAGTACTTC
>.|TRBV25-1|TRBJ1-1|few
CASRVGDTEAFF
TGTGCCAGCAGGGTCGGGGACACTGAAGCTTTCTTT
>TRBD2|TRBV19|TRBJ2-7|.
CASSIDYSLAGGPVDYEQYF
TGTGCCAGTAGTATAGATTACAGCCTAGCGGGAGGGCCGGTCGACTACGAGCAGTACTTC
>.|TRBV7-7|TRBJ2-1|.
CASSLDRGPGNEQFF
TGTGCCAGCAGCTTAGATAGAGGGCCGGGGAATGAGCAGTTCTTC
>.|TRBV5-6|TRBJ1-1|.
CASSFAVGNTEAFF
TGTGCCAGCAGCTTCGCGGTAGGGAACACTGAAGCTTTCTTT